Listed below are T cell receptor beta chains from one sample, sequenced in a study of blood T cell repertoires in COVID-19. The method was immunoSEQ multiplex PCR; TCRdb's version includes in-frame clones alone and lacks a portion of them. In the table there are about 290,000 clones, 85% of which are singletons. The sample comprised peripheral blood. All receptors come from a woman aged 45-65 years with active or convalescent COVID-19. Both conserved end residues are part of each CDR3. D genes are given only for firm matches. Part of the rows lack a size; the others show once, few, many or a class for expanded clones.

V gene	J gene	D gene	clone size	CDR3 protein	CDR3 DNA
TRBV3-1/TRBV3-2	TRBJ1-1	.	.	CASSNAPGLAFF	TGTGCCAGCAGCAACGCCCCAGGGTTAGCTTTCTTT
TRBV7-9	TRBJ2-3	TRBD2	.	CASTGRTSGPKADTQYF	TGTGCCAGCACCGGCCGGACTAGCGGTCCGAAGGCAGATACGCAGTATTTT
TRBV28	TRBJ1-5	.	.	CASSPAGSNQPQHF	TGTGCCAGCAGTCCGGCAGGTAGCAATCAGCCCCAGCATTTT
TRBV11-2	TRBJ1-2	.	.	CASSLGFLGAYGYTF	TGTGCCAGCAGCTTAGGCTTTCTGGGGGCCTATGGCTACACCTTC
TRBV19	TRBJ2-1	.	.	CASSPRLGRAYNEQFF	TGTGCCAGTAGTCCCCGACTAGGCCGAGCCTACAATGAGCAGTTCTTC
TRBV5-1	TRBJ1-2	.	.	CASSTGHNYGYTF	TGCGCCAGCAGCACCGGACACAACTATGGCTACACCTTC
TRBV5-5	TRBJ1-1	TRBD1	.	CASSLEGGKTEAFF	TGTGCCAGCAGCTTGGAAGGGGGCAAGACTGAAGCTTTCTTT
TRBV19	TRBJ1-2	.	.	CASSRQRNYGYTF	TGTGCCAGTAGTCGACAGAGAAACTATGGCTACACCTTC
TRBV5-1	TRBJ2-2	TRBD2	.	CASSPWTSGQSTGELFF	TGCGCCAGCAGCCCCTGGACTAGCGGACAGTCCACCGGGGAGCTGTTTTTT
TRBV5-5	TRBJ2-7	.	.	CASSLVKPHEQYF	TGTGCCAGCAGCTTGGTAAAGCCCCACGAGCAGTACTTC
TRBV5-1	TRBJ1-1	.	.	CASSLEGGWALADTEAFF	TGCGCCAGCAGCCTGGAAGGGGGATGGGCACTCGCAGACACTGAAGCTTTCTTT
TRBV30	TRBJ1-6	.	.	CAWSAPLFHNSPLHF	TGTGCCTGGAGCGCCCCTCTATTCCATAATTCACCCCTCCACTTT
TRBV4-2	TRBJ1-2	.	.	CASSLEDTRNYGYTF	TGTGCCAGCAGCCTAGAGGACACCCGTAACTATGGCTACACCTTC
TRBV5-1	TRBJ1-1	TRBD1	.	CASSLGDRAMNTEAFF	TGCGCCAGCAGCCTCGGGGACAGGGCTATGAACACTGAAGCTTTCTTT
TRBV4-2	TRBJ1-2	.	once	CASSQGLWGGANGYTF	TGTGCCAGCAGCCAAGGACTGTGGGGGGGCGCGAATGGCTACACCTTC
TRBV7-3	TRBJ2-5	TRBD2	.	CASRPGLAYQETQYF	TGTGCCAGCAGGCCGGGACTAGCGTACCAAGAGACCCAGTACTTC
TRBV9	TRBJ2-3	TRBD2	.	CASSVGASGRGDTQYF	TGTGCCAGCAGCGTAGGGGCTAGCGGGAGAGGAGATACGCAGTATTTT
TRBV6-2/TRBV6-3	TRBJ1-1	.	.	CASSPPRRVLTNTEAFF	TGTGCCAGCAGCCCGCCTCGACGGGTCCTAACGAACACTGAAGCTTTCTTT
TRBV9	TRBJ2-7	.	.	CASSVDIVRDEQYF	TGTGCCAGCAGCGTAGATATCGTGAGGGACGAGCAGTACTTC
TRBV25-1	TRBJ1-2	.	.	CASSEGNRAGYTF	TGTGCCAGCAGTGAAGGTAACAGGGCAGGCTACACCTTC
TRBV9	TRBJ2-1	.	.	CASSPAYPTSSYNEQFF	TGTGCCAGCAGCCCTGCGTACCCCACTAGCTCCTACAATGAGCAGTTCTTC
TRBV7-8	TRBJ2-1	.	.	CASSLVRLVTNSYNEQFF	TGTGCCAGCAGCTTAGTACGGCTAGTGACGAACTCCTACAATGAGCAGTTCTTC
TRBV7-3	TRBJ1-1	TRBD1	.	CASSPQGMVATEAFF	TGTGCCAGCAGCCCACAGGGGATGGTGGCCACTGAAGCTTTCTTT
TRBV3-1/TRBV3-2	TRBJ1-2	.	once	CASSQVRSHGYTF	TGTGCCAGCAGCCAAGTCAGGTCTCATGGCTACACCTTC
TRBV6-5	TRBJ2-3	.	.	CASRGLRTDTDTQYF	TGTGCCAGCAGGGGCCTAAGGACTGACACAGATACGCAGTATTTT
TRBV28	TRBJ1-2	TRBD1	.	CASTNRPGTGGIYGYTF	TGTGCCAGCACCAATCGTCCTGGGACAGGGGGCATCTATGGCTACACCTTC
TRBV6-1	TRBJ1-1	TRBD1	.	CASSDPTGVMNTEAFF	TGTGCCAGCAGTGATCCGACAGGGGTCATGAACACTGAAGCTTTCTTT
TRBV5-4	TRBJ1-2	.	.	CASSLGQIYGYTF	TGTGCCAGCAGCCTCGGACAGATCTATGGCTACACCTTC
TRBV5-1	TRBJ2-6	.	.	CASSTVLSGANVLTF	TGCGCCAGCAGCACTGTACTCTCTGGGGCCAACGTCCTGACTTTC
TRBV7-9	TRBJ2-2	TRBD1	many	CASRATGDTGELFF	TGTGCCAGCAGGGCGACAGGGGACACCGGGGAGCTGTTTTTT
TRBV14	TRBJ1-1	TRBD1	.	CASSQEKGTGAFF	TGTGCCAGCAGCCAAGAGAAGGGGACAGGGGCTTTCTTT
TRBV5-3	TRBJ2-5	TRBD1	many	CARSYRTGRETQYF	TGTGCCAGAAGCTACCGGACAGGGCGAGAGACCCAGTACTTC
TRBV11-3	TRBJ2-2	TRBD1	.	CASRQGTGELFF	TGTGCCAGCAGACAGGGGACCGGGGAGCTGTTTTTT
TRBV7-8	TRBJ2-7	.	many	CASSLSTQTVYEQYF	TGTGCCAGCAGCCTTTCCACACAGACCGTCTACGAGCAGTACTTC
TRBV29-1	TRBJ1-2	.	few	CSVEQSNYGYTF	TGCAGCGTTGAACAGTCTAACTATGGCTACACCTTC
TRBV18	TRBJ2-1	TRBD2	.	CASSPSASGAEWKEQFF	TGTGCCAGCTCACCATCGGCTAGCGGGGCAGAGTGGAAAGAGCAGTTCTTC
TRBV2	TRBJ1-3	TRBD1	.	CASSQGASSGNTIYF	TGTGCCAGCAGCCAGGGGGCAAGCTCTGGAAACACCATATATTTT
TRBV5-1	TRBJ2-3	.	.	CASRSGSGTTDTQYF	TGCGCCAGCAGGTCCGGGAGCGGCACTACAGATACGCAGTATTTT
TRBV27	TRBJ2-7	TRBD2	.	CASRGRESSYEQYF	TGTGCCAGCAGGGGGCGGGAGAGCTCCTACGAGCAGTACTTC
TRBV20-1	TRBJ1-1	.	.	CMREGATEAFF	TGCATGAGAGAGGGTGCGACTGAAGCTTTCTTT
TRBV7-2	TRBJ2-3	TRBD1	.	CASSLRSLGGTGADTQYF	TGTGCCAGCAGCTTAAGGTCGTTGGGCGGGACAGGTGCAGATACGCAGTATTTT
TRBV28	TRBJ2-4	TRBD2	.	CASSSAGVGNIQYF	TGTGCCAGCAGTTCCGCGGGGGTCGGAAACATTCAGTACTTC
TRBV23-1	TRBJ2-3	.	.	CAIEISTDTQYF	TGCGCAATAGAAATTAGCACAGATACGCAGTATTTT
TRBV6-1	TRBJ1-1	.	.	CASSEQVIARTEAFF	TGTGCCAGCAGTGAACAGGTTATTGCACGGACTGAAGCTTTCTTT
TRBV10-3	TRBJ1-3	TRBD1	.	CAIRDRGPLSGNTIYF	TGTGCCATCAGGGACAGGGGCCCCCTCTCTGGAAACACCATATATTTT
TRBV7-2	TRBJ2-5	TRBD2	.	CASSPIAGSAETQYF	TGTGCCAGCAGCCCTATAGCGGGATCAGCGGAGACCCAGTACTTC
TRBV18	TRBJ2-2	TRBD2	few	CASSLPAGGYTGELFF	TGTGCCAGCTCACTCCCAGCGGGAGGGTACACCGGGGAGCTGTTTTTT
TRBV10-1	TRBJ2-5	TRBD2	.	CASSDQRGETQYF	TGCGCCAGCAGTGACCAGCGGGGAGAGACCCAGTACTTC
TRBV19	TRBJ1-3	.	.	CASSIRTGWTIYF	TGTGCCAGTAGTATTAGAACCGGGTGGACCATATATTTT
TRBV6-6	TRBJ2-2	.	.	CASSPNYYRGSGTGELFF	TGTGCCAGCAGTCCGAACTACTATAGGGGGAGTGGGACCGGGGAGCTGTTTTTT
TRBV2	TRBJ2-1	.	once	CASSEWSGNEQFF	TGTGCCAGCAGTGAATGGAGCGGAAATGAGCAGTTCTTC
TRBV6-5	TRBJ2-2	.	.	CASRDYLYTGELFF	TGTGCCAGCAGGGACTACTTATACACCGGGGAGCTGTTTTTT
TRBV6-1	TRBJ1-6	.	.	CASSEQVVRPLHF	TGTGCCAGCAGTGAACAGGTAGTAAGGCCCCTCCACTTT
TRBV5-1	TRBJ1-2	.	many	CASSPGSSWDYGYTF	TGCGCCAGCAGCCCGGGGTCATCTTGGGACTATGGCTACACCTTC